This TCR beta chain was captured in a study of T cell repertoires in cytomegalovirus infection. At the level of the study: HLA-B-restricted CMV epitopes that are well studied, plus recently identified HLA-C-restricted ones, were used by the study. Public signatures in TCR beta pointed to CMV infection and matching HLA type.

This CDR3 comprises 16 residues. Germline CDR1 reads MGHRA; CDR2 reads YSYEKL. Each CDR3 protein gets one entry after TCRdb re-called the reads with MiXCR. This sample has about a million distinct CDR3 sequences, with roughly 31% found just once. Study observations and caveats: The ex vivo response was dominated by HLA-C-restricted CMV-specific TCR beta clonotypes. Summed frequency of public TCR beta families distinguished CMV carriers with the relevant HLA.

A word on this clonotype: Its antigen remains unidentified. At one end the junction does not follow the germline gene, possibly because of a read error.

The V gene is TRBV4-1, the J gene TRBJ2-5, with 7 nucleotides matching TRBD1. The receptor's source is a human donor in good health (CMV status not recorded). Some clones in this sample may be carry-over from other donors' samples. The sample consisted of cultured CD8+ T cells from PBMCs, taken from culture after CMV antigen stimulation. The CDR3 spells CASSLREDRLEETQYF. CDR3 in DNA: TGTGCCAGCAGCCTCCGAGAGGACAGGTTGGAGGAGACCCAGTACTTC.